The TCR beta chain described here comes from a study of T cell responses to AZD1222 COVID-19 vaccine. Study overall: Researchers grouped second doses given at about 4 or about 12 weeks into one pool. Study-level points and caveats: Samples come after the peak T cell response, not at day 14. Reportedly, close to half of spike-specific TCRs are directed against unmutated variant regions.

Germline V lookup: CDR1 LNHDA, CDR2 SQIVND (reference sequence). J gave up 6 bases and V 0 bases, and 19 bases lay outside the gene matches. CDR3 length: 19 residues. TCRdb's table, derived via immunoSEQ multiplex PCR, lists solely in-frame clones and lacks some. The sample lists roughly 140,000 clones, around 89% occurring once. A word on this clone: Its antigen is currently unknown.

The input for sequencing was peripheral blood, taken on day 0 of AZD1222 vaccination. This chain links TRBV19 with TRBJ1-2; 7 bases agree with TRBD1. The clonotype originates from an adult in good health. CDR3 DNA sequence: TGTGCCAGTAGTATAGATTGGGTTTTTGGTGACAGGGCCTGGGATGGCTACACCTTC. Its protein is CASSIDWVFGDRAWDGYTF.